Given below is one T cell receptor (beta chain) in context. The antigen is not known. The source of the sample is a study of CD8+ T cells in alopecia areata. In the study overall: Treatment ran 6 to 18 months, with 6 months of follow-up afterward. Whole-study findings and limits: For patients receiving tofacitinib, scalp clonality and expanded CD8+ clones among the top 100 significantly decreased. Scalp lesions, especially in alopecia totalis/universalis, had higher clonality than normal scalp.

The germline V gene encodes CDR1 SQVTM and CDR2 ANQGSEA. V lost 7 bases and J 0 bases, leaving 19 bases between the germline ends. The CDR3 is 16 residues long. Sequencing relied on a cDNA template that was reverse transcribed from extracted RNA. TCRdb's copy holds only in-frame clones and misses some; the assay was immunoSEQ multiplex PCR. The sample has tens of thousands of clones, about 30% seen once; the top ten hold approximately 15%. The treatment was: oral pan-JAK inhibitor, 5-10 mg twice daily. The origin of this receptor is a human donor with alopecia areata. This sample comprised CD8+ T cells sorted from blood, obtained at week 4, from a patient treated with tofacitinib. The rearrangement joins TRBV29-1 to TRBJ2-1; D call uncertain. The CDR3 DNA follows: TGCAGCGGCGACGGCCGTGGGGTTGGCTCCTACAATGAGCAGTTCTTC. Protein: CSGDGRGVGSYNEQFF.